A single sample gave rise to the 10 T cell receptor beta chains below, sequenced in a study of control samples from healthy donors and cancer patients (dated by TCRdb to the early 2020s). Library prep was done by the immunoSEQ multiplex PCR assay. The immuneACCESS repertoire file appears here via TCRdb, limited to in-frame rearrangements. These files lack a portion of the clones; in checked studies, under half of the deficit traces to unresolved V genes, and the cause of the others is not known. The table for this sample lists about 120,000 clones; more than 75% of them were counted only once. About 12% of the sample is held by the ten biggest clonotypes. Sequencing used blood. Source of these receptors: a man aged 25-45 years in good health.

Only a few counts were recorded for this clone. V is TRBV4-1 and J is TRBJ2-7; 8 bases match TRBD1. The CDR3 loop spans 15 amino acids. CDR1 and CDR2 (germline): MGHRA, YSYEKL. V lost 3 bases to trimming and J lost 2 bases; unmatched junction nucleotides: 6. As DNA, the CDR3 is TGCGCCAGCAGCCAGGGTACAGGGGGTACCTACGAGCAGTACTTC. Translated, it gives CASSQGTGGTYEQYF.

The table lists this clone with many counts. The chain is built from TRBV25-1 and TRBJ1-6; D gene uncertain. The CDR3 runs 13 residues. Germline V gene data show CDR1 as MGHDK and CDR2 as SYGVNS. The V gene lost 4 bases and the J gene lost 5 bases, with 6 bases spanning the gap. The CDR3 region is CASSARDNSPLHF. DNA for the CDR3: TGTGCCAGCAGTGCCCGTGATAATTCACCCCTCCACTTT.

The chain recombines TRBV11-3 with TRBJ1-1, with D tentatively TRBD1 (5 bases). The V end lost 0 bases, the J end lost 4 bases, and 12 bases lay between the germline ends. In germline, CDR1 is SGHNT, CDR2 YENEEA. CDR3 length: 15 residues. The CDR3 loop reads CASSLDDSFSTEAFF. CDR3 sequence (DNA): TGTGCCAGCAGCTTAGACGACAGCTTTAGCACTGAAGCTTTCTTT.

The chain recombines TRBV7-3 with TRBJ2-3; 11 bases are shared with TRBD1. The J segment lost 5 bases and the V segment lost 2 bases, leaving 0 bases of the junction unmatched. The V gene's germline CDR1 is SGHTA and CDR2 FQGTGA. The length of the CDR3 is 14 residues. CDR3 sequence: CASSLGTGGDTQYF. The CDR3, as DNA: TGTGCCAGCAGCTTAGGGACAGGGGGAGATACGCAGTATTTT.

The CDR3 region is CASSQGSTGNTIYF. CDR3 sequence (DNA): TGTGCCAGCTCCCAGGGTTCTACTGGAAACACCATATATTTT. The gene calls are TRBV9 and TRBJ1-3, with D tentatively TRBD1 (5 bases). V was clipped by 7 bases and J by 2 bases, with 13 bases between them. CDR3 length: 14 residues. Germline V lookup: CDR1 SGDLS, CDR2 YYNGEE.

This clone was observed a single time. The V gene is TRBV10-1, the J gene TRBJ1-2, with D possibly TRBD1 on 5 matching bases. CDR1 is WNHNN, CDR2 SYGVQD, per germline (reference sequence). This CDR3 has 12 amino acids. The V and J ends lost 4 bases and 6 bases respectively, with 9 bases between them. The CDR3, as DNA: TGCGCCAGCAGTGGGGGGTTGAATGGCTACACCTTC. This codes for CASSGGLNGYTF.

The J gene is TRBJ2-1, the V gene TRBV10-2; 11 bases agree with TRBD2. This CDR3 is built from 14 residues. V lost 6 bases, J lost 10 bases, and 8 bases stayed unmatched. Germline loops: CDR1 WSHSY, CDR2 SAAADI. CDR3 coding DNA: TGCGCCAGCAGGCTTAGCGGGGGGGCCGGGGAGCAGTTCTTC. Amino acid sequence: CASRLSGGAGEQFF.

The rearrangement links TRBV7-3 to TRBJ2-1, with 9 nucleotides matching TRBD2. From germline, CDR1 is SGHTA and CDR2 FQGTGA. Trimming took 4 bases from V and 5 from J; bases not matched to a gene: 6. The CDR3 is made up of 15 amino acids. The CDR3 is CASSYGTSLNNEQFF. CDR3 nucleotides: TGTGCCAGCAGCTACGGGACTAGCCTCAACAATGAGCAGTTCTTC. Combining the CDR3 with reference TRBV7-3 and TRBJ2-1 gives the whole variable domain GAGVSQTPSNKVTEKGKYVELRCDPISGHTALYWYRQSLGQGPEFLIYFQGTGAADDSGLPNDRFFAVRPEGSVSTLKIQRTERGDSAVYLCASSYGTSLNNEQFFGPGTRLTVL.

V usage is TRBV15 and J usage is TRBJ1-3, with D possibly being TRBD1 (6 bases). This CDR3 has 17 amino acids. Trimming removed 3 bases at V and 0 bases at J, with 15 bases between. Germline loops: CDR1 LNHNV, CDR2 YYDKDF (reference sequence). CDR3 sequence reads: CATSSSRGSFSGNTIYF. The CDR3 DNA follows: TGTGCCACCAGCAGCTCGAGGGGGTCCTTCTCTGGAAACACCATATATTTT.

The CDR3 DNA sequence: TGTGCCAGCAGCTTAAGTTACGGGGGAGGGAACATTCAGTACTTC. Amino acid sequence: CASSLSYGGGNIQYF. This sequence joins TRBV7-3 and TRBJ2-4; 7 bases match TRBD2. This CDR3 is built from 15 residues. Germline V lookup: CDR1 SGHTA, CDR2 FQGTGA. Trimming removed 1 base from V and 7 bases from J; junction bases left unmatched: 7.